These T cell receptor beta chains were read from a single sample in a study of shared clonotypes between healthy human individuals. Sequenced by immunoSEQ multiplex PCR; TCRdb stores in-frame clones only, minus some. This sample has more than 2 million clones, with 90% to 96% found just once. Sequenced material: naive CD4+ T cells sorted from blood. The source of these receptors is a man younger than 35 in good health. Both conserved end residues are part of each CDR3. The D gene is left open where the match is weak. Size values are once, few and many counts, or a class for expanded clones, and some rows have none.

clone_size	d_call	v_call	j_call	cdr3_nt	cdr3_aa
few	TRBD1	TRBV19	TRBJ1-5	TGTGCCAGTACCGGGACAGTGCAACAGCCCCAGCATTTT	CASTGTVQQPQHF
NA	NA	TRBV21-1	TRBJ1-5	TGTGCCAGCAGCAAATCCTACCCTTTAACAGGACAGGAGAATCAGCCCCAGCATTTT	CASSKSYPLTGQENQPQHF
once	NA	TRBV5-4	TRBJ2-7	TGTGCCAGCAGCTCCTCCGGGACATCCCCCTACGAGCAGTACTTC	CASSSSGTSPYEQYF
NA	NA	TRBV10-3	TRBJ2-3	TGTGCCGTAAAGATCGAGGGGGGGGATACGCAGTATTTT	CAVKIEGGDTQYF
NA	NA	TRBV7-7	TRBJ2-5	TGTGCTAGCAGCTTAGAGGCTGGGGCCGGGACCCAGTACTTC	CASSLEAGAGTQYF
NA	NA	TRBV6-5	TRBJ1-2	TGTGCCAGCAGTTCCCCGAAGGGATCTTATGGCTACACCTTC	CASSSPKGSYGYTF
NA	TRBD1	TRBV27	TRBJ1-1	TGTGCCAGCAGTTATAGAGGCAGGGGGGACATGAACACTGAAGCTTTCTTT	CASSYRGRGDMNTEAFF
NA	NA	TRBV19	TRBJ1-5	TGTGCCAGTAGTATAGCCGGGACGGGGCATCAGCCCCAGCATTTT	CASSIAGTGHQPQHF
NA	NA	TRBV21-1	TRBJ2-3	TGTGCCAGCAGCAAAGAATCCCAGCGTTCCACAGATACGCAGTATTTT	CASSKESQRSTDTQYF
NA	TRBD1	TRBV4-3	TRBJ1-1	TGCGCCAGCAGCCCGACAGGGAGCACTGAAGCTTTCTTT	CASSPTGSTEAFF
NA	NA	TRBV2	TRBJ2-7	TGTGCCGGAAAGTCCTCCAGGGATGGAGAGCAGTACTTC	CAGKSSRDGEQYF
NA	TRBD1	TRBV19	TRBJ1-5	TGTGCCAGCGACAGGGTTAATCAGCCCCAGCATTTT	CASDRVNQPQHF
NA	NA	TRBV6-1	TRBJ2-2	TGTGCCAGCAGGAGGGTGAACACCGGGGAGCTGTTTTTT	CASRRVNTGELFF
NA	NA	TRBV6-5	TRBJ2-4	TGTGCCAGCAGTTACTCAGGTGCGCGATCCAAAAACATTCAGTACTTC	CASSYSGARSKNIQYF
NA	NA	TRBV19	TRBJ2-5	TGTGCCAGTAGTACCCCCGGGACCCAAGAGACCCAGTACTTC	CASSTPGTQETQYF
NA	TRBD2	TRBV7-2	TRBJ2-3	TGTGCCAGCAGCCCGAGGCTAGCGGGGAACTTAGATACGCAGTATTTT	CASSPRLAGNLDTQYF
NA	NA	TRBV6-1	TRBJ1-4	TGTGCCAGCAGTGCTGGCAGGGGAGGCCCCCCAACTAATGAAAAACTGTTTTTT	CASSAGRGGPPTNEKLFF
few	NA	TRBV7-9	TRBJ1-4	TGTGCCAGCAGCTTAGCGCAATCAGGAAATGAAAAACTGTTTTTT	CASSLAQSGNEKLFF
NA	NA	TRBV7-2	TRBJ1-2	TGTGCCAGCACCACGGTATGGGGCGAATATGGCTACACCTTC	CASTTVWGEYGYTF
NA	NA	TRBV5-6	TRBJ2-1	TGTGCCAGCAGCCTGACCCTTGAGGATGAGCAGTTCTTC	CASSLTLEDEQFF
NA	TRBD1	TRBV7-9	TRBJ2-3	TGTGCCAGCAGCTTTCCGGAAGGGGGCAAATATACGCAGTATTTT	CASSFPEGGKYTQYF
NA	NA	TRBV6-1	TRBJ1-5	TGTGCCAGCAGTGTGGAAAATCAGCCCCAGCATTTT	CASSVENQPQHF
NA	TRBD1	TRBV30	TRBJ1-6	TGTGCCTGGAGAGCCGGGACAGTCTTAAATTCACCCCTCCACTTT	CAWRAGTVLNSPLHF
NA	TRBD1	TRBV5-5	TRBJ2-2	TGTGCCAGCAGCGCACAGGGGTCTAACACCGGGGAGCTGTTTTTT	CASSAQGSNTGELFF
NA	NA	TRBV18	TRBJ1-1	TGTGCCAGCTCTCTGCTAGTGGGGGGCGCAGGGACTGAAGCTTTCTTT	CASSLLVGGAGTEAFF
NA	NA	TRBV10-2	TRBJ1-3	TGCGCCAGCAGTGAGACCGGGGCCGTGGTTTCTGGAAACACCATATATTTT	CASSETGAVVSGNTIYF
NA	TRBD1	TRBV5-1	TRBJ2-7	TGCGCCAGCAGCGTGGGACAGACCCCCTACGAGCAGTACTTC	CASSVGQTPYEQYF
NA	TRBD1	TRBV9	TRBJ1-6	TGTGCCAGCAGCGTAGAGGGGGCCAATTCACCCCTCCACTTT	CASSVEGANSPLHF
NA	TRBD1	TRBV2	TRBJ1-3	TGTGCCAGTGGGGGCGGGACAGGGCGAAACACCATATATTTT	CASGGGTGRNTIYF
NA	NA	TRBV13	TRBJ1-2	TGTGCCAGCAGCTCCCTTCCCTATGGCTACACCTTC	CASSSLPYGYTF
NA	TRBD1	TRBV5-6	TRBJ2-3	TGTGCCAGCAGCTTTGACAGGGGATCATACACAGATACGCAGTATTTT	CASSFDRGSYTDTQYF
once	NA	TRBV19	TRBJ1-2	TGTGCCAGTAGCGACGACAGGTCCTATGGCTACACCTTC	CASSDDRSYGYTF
NA	TRBD1	TRBV6-6	TRBJ2-7	TGTGCCAGTCTCCGGGACAGGGGCACTGGCGAGCAGTACTTC	CASLRDRGTGEQYF
NA	NA	TRBV7-9	TRBJ2-7	TGTGCCAGCAGCTTCTCGGGGCAAGTCTACGAGCAGTACTTC	CASSFSGQVYEQYF
NA	NA	TRBV27	TRBJ1-5	TGTGCCAGCAGTCCCATCGCTACGCAGCCCCAGCATTTT	CASSPIATQPQHF
once	NA	TRBV18	TRBJ1-3	TGTGCCAGCTCACCAACGACATTAGGGGGCTCTGGAAACACCATATATTTT	CASSPTTLGGSGNTIYF
NA	NA	TRBV2	TRBJ1-2	TGTGCCAGCAGGGGGGAAAGTGGCTACACCTTC	CASRGESGYTF
NA	NA	TRBV4-1	TRBJ2-6	TGCGCCAGTTCACGAGGTGGACTCACCGGGGCCAACGTCCTGACTTTC	CASSRGGLTGANVLTF
few	NA	TRBV20-1	TRBJ1-1	TGCAGTGCGCCAATGAACACTGAAGCTTTCTTT	CSAPMNTEAFF
NA	NA	TRBV28	TRBJ1-2	TGTGCCAGCAGTTTAGTCAGGGAGGGTCGCTACACCTTC	CASSLVREGRYTF
NA	TRBD2	TRBV9	TRBJ2-7	TGTGCCAGCAGCGCCATACCAACTAGCGGGGGCTACGAGCAGTACTTC	CASSAIPTSGGYEQYF
NA	TRBD1	TRBV25-1	TRBJ1-2	TGTGCCAGCAGTGAAGTACTCGGGGCAGGGGGCGACTATGGCTACACCTTC	CASSEVLGAGGDYGYTF
NA	NA	TRBV11-2	TRBJ2-6	TGTGCCAGCAGCTTACTTGCAGGAAGGCCCAACGTCCTGACTTTC	CASSLLAGRPNVLTF
NA	NA	TRBV5-1	TRBJ1-6	TGCGCCAGCAGCCCGCTACAAGGAGGCGATTCACCCCTCCACTTT	CASSPLQGGDSPLHF
NA	TRBD2	TRBV9	TRBJ2-2	TGTGCCAGCAGCGTTAGACTAGCAGCGAACACCGGGGAGCTGTTTTTT	CASSVRLAANTGELFF
NA	NA	TRBV18	TRBJ1-1	TGTGCCAGCTCACCACCGATGGCTGCGGGGAATCGGGCTGAAGCTTTCTTT	CASSPPMAAGNRAEAFF
NA	NA	TRBV18	TRBJ2-7	TGTGCCAGCTCACCACCAGGTCGGAGCTCCTACGAGCAGTACTTC	CASSPPGRSSYEQYF
NA	NA	TRBV23-1	TRBJ2-5	TGCGCCAGCAGTCGCCAGTCGGCGGGTTCAGTGGGAGCGGGTGAGACCCAGTACTTC	CASSRQSAGSVGAGETQYF
NA	NA	TRBV5-4	TRBJ2-3	TGTGCCAGCAGGTCCGGGACATCCCCCGCGGATACGCAGTATTTT	CASRSGTSPADTQYF
once	NA	TRBV5-1	TRBJ2-3	TGCGCCAGCAGCTTGGCCGTGGGGGCTAGCACAGATACGCAGTATTTT	CASSLAVGASTDTQYF
NA	NA	TRBV5-1	TRBJ2-5	TGCGCCAGCAGCTTGGCCTCGACTCGAAAGGGCGAGACCCAGTACTTC	CASSLASTRKGETQYF
NA	TRBD2	TRBV28	TRBJ2-3	TGTGCCAGCAGTCTCGGACTAGTTCCAGATACGCAGTATTTT	CASSLGLVPDTQYF
NA	NA	TRBV19	TRBJ2-5	TGTGCCAGTAGTATAGGGGGATCCGTGGAGACCCAGTACTTC	CASSIGGSVETQYF
NA	TRBD1	TRBV30	TRBJ1-2	TGTGCCTGGAGCGCCACAGGGGACGGTGGCTACACCTTC	CAWSATGDGGYTF
NA	TRBD1	TRBV7-7	TRBJ2-2	TGTGCTAGCAGCCCTGGGACAGGGAGAGCCGGGGAGCTGTTTTTT	CASSPGTGRAGELFF
NA	NA	TRBV9	TRBJ1-6	TGTGCCAGCAGTCTCGGGACAACAGGTAGTTCACCCCTCCACTTT	CASSLGTTGSSPLHF
NA	TRBD1	TRBV30	TRBJ2-5	TGTGCCTGGAGTGTAACACGCACCTCCGGGACAGGAAAAGAGACCCAGTACTTC	CAWSVTRTSGTGKETQYF
NA	NA	TRBV7-2	TRBJ2-3	TGTGCCAGCAGCTTCGAGGGTGGGGGCACAGATACGCAGTATTTT	CASSFEGGGTDTQYF
NA	TRBD1	TRBV28	TRBJ1-4	TGTGCCAGCAGACAACTGGACAGGCGGGCTAATGAAAAACTGTTTTTT	CASRQLDRRANEKLFF
NA	TRBD1	TRBV5-1	TRBJ1-5	TGCGCCAGCAGCCCCGGCCCGGACAGGGACACGTATAGCAATCAGCCCCAGCATTTT	CASSPGPDRDTYSNQPQHF